This T cell receptor (beta chain) emerged from a study of cytomegalovirus exposure and HLA in healthy donors (dated by TCRdb to about 2017). For the study in its entirety: According to an earlier analysis of 550 to 700 of the donors, some 180 million T cells yielded approximately 120 million unique TCR beta sequences and approximately 300 Gb of sequence data. The study combined high-throughput TCR immunosequencing, statistical association of individual TCRs with disease status, and machine learning to predict cytomegalovirus infection status. In a later genetic analysis, genome-wide SNP genotypes for about 60% of the 666 donors were used, and that subset was treated as a discovery cohort. The aim of the study was to test whether cataloging public T cell receptors could identify signatures of past pathogen exposure. To study patterns of TCR occurrence, a later analysis re-analyzed previously published TCR beta repertoires from hundreds of donors and added high-resolution HLA genotyping. An earlier analysis of several hundred of the donors applied high-throughput TCR beta sequencing to assess whether each TCR beta V gene segment acted as functional or pseudogenic. Across around 400 genotyped donors of the cohort, an average of roughly 200,000 unique TCR beta nucleotide sequences per donor were sequenced, and 15% to 20% of those sequences were non-productive. Class I and class II HLA loci were covered by the typing at four-digit resolution. Every repertoire in the discovery cohort had been generated on one and the same sequencing platform. Donor age, sex, ethnicity and CMV serostatus were compiled together with the repertoire data. The number of donors typed differed by locus, with roughly 620-630 for A, B, C, DRB1 and DQB1, about 500 for DQA1, 606 for DPA1, and some 440 for DPB1. About five DR-DQ haplotypes were treated as single units for association and clustering because of strong linkage in the cohort. Roughly 310 gigabases of sequencing data and approximately 80 million unique TCR sequences were included in an early release covering around 650 HLA-typed donors. In the later analysis, no new phenotypic data were used to find candidate immune exposures; instead, reliance was placed on TCR beta sequences and their occurrence across donors. The study profiled the T cell repertoires of fewer than 850 subjects by immunosequencing and related them to cytomegalovirus serostatus. Besides the first cohort of roughly 700 subjects, a separate validation cohort made up of 90 to 150 different subjects was used. Of the roughly 390 genotyped donors, 81% fell in the genetic ancestry cluster associated with self-reported Caucasian donors.

CDR1 and CDR2 are read off the germline V gene as KGHSH and LQKENI. V lost 0 bases and J lost 5 bases, and the count of bases not matched to a germline gene is 12. The CDR3 measures 17 amino acids from cysteine to phenylalanine. Kept here is only the CDR3 DNA, which spans 51 bases and is read in frame from base 1. The research as a whole found: The 87-base-pair reads could not distinguish some IMGT-functional V segments, including TRBV6-2 and TRBV6-3, so those segments were excluded. Strong co-occurrence of HLA alleles, especially DR and DQ, made assigning TCR associations to individual alleles difficult. Because counts were too low, 15 to 20 rarely observed V segments, including chromosome 9 orphons, were excluded from the earlier analysis of roughly 580 of the donors. A few of the identified cytomegalovirus-associated TCR beta chains were confirmed in vitro to be specific for cytomegalovirus antigens. In both the original and validation cohorts, the classifier was reported to diagnose cytomegalovirus status with high specificity and sensitivity. Only TCR beta chains were sequenced in this cohort, and the absence of alpha or paired-chain data limited detectable features. According to a later genetic analysis, donors in an Asian-associated ancestry cluster had fewer N-insertions in productive TCRs than the approximately 610-donor mean. According to a later analysis, TCR association rates differed among HLA loci, with DRB1 alleles showing the most associated TCRs and HLA-C alleles showing the fewest. Roughly uniform sequencing depth across donors was assumed in presence/absence analyses, although this assumption may not hold. According to a later analysis, parvovirus B19, influenza, CMV and Epstein-Barr virus appeared linked to several top co-occurrence clusters. Because HLA typing was unavailable for some donors at each locus, only the typed subset was used in association tests. In a later analysis, most CMV-associated TCR beta chains were found to appear HLA-restricted, with HLA associations seemingly driven largely by CMV exposure. At a false discovery rate of 0.05, a later analysis linked about 16,000 TCR beta sequences to specific HLA alleles. Broadly in line with IMGT annotations, most TCR beta V segments showed up in productive rearrangements about 87% or about 30% of the time in an earlier analysis of 587 of the donors. A cluster of highly shared sequence variants was judged likely to represent a technical artifact of the sequencing pipeline. The authors suggested that the approach could potentially be generalized to other disease states and immunological phenotypes. Linkage disequilibrium might explain the correlated functional status among segregating V segments, but an unknown experimental factor could not be excluded. In a later analysis, HLA-associated TCR beta chains showed more clonal expansion and lower generation probabilities than non-associated chains that were equally common. The study listed 150 to 200 TCR beta chains as associated with cytomegalovirus. A later genetic analysis associated a missense DCLRE1C variant with V-gene and J-gene trimming of TCR beta chains, and an independent cohort replicated the association. Most TCR sequences were observed very rarely across donors, whereas some public TCRs were present in many individuals. A further reported finding was that TCR beta sequences accurately predicted the HLA-A and HLA-B alleles for most subjects in the first cohort. The only immune exposure information available for the cohort was CMV serostatus.

In the case of this clone: Its antigen target is currently unknown. Per-base qualities were not stored, and no clone one base away is much larger.

Library preparation employed the immunoSEQ multiplex PCR assay. A mixture of 60 forward primers for TCR Vbeta segments and 13 reverse primers for TCR Jbeta segments was used in the multiplex PCR. A multiplex PCR assay on genomic DNA amplified the CDR3 region of rearranged TCR beta genes. The amplified TCR beta libraries were sequenced on the Illumina HiSeq System as 87-base-pair reads. The study's own analysis went as follows. A later analysis tallied 75 million to 95 million unique TCR beta chains across the 660 or so repertoires, and 10 million to 11 million of those chains were shared by two or more donors. Raw reads were error-corrected and collapsed into unique sequences by a nearest-neighbor algorithm in which closely related sequences were merged to remove PCR and sequencing errors. CDR3 sequences were aligned to IMGT reference sequences to assign V, D and J gene segments. Each retained sequence needed at least a six-nucleotide match to both a V gene segment and a J gene segment. A rearrangement counted as productive if the CDR3 had no stop codons and remained in frame with V and J, and every other rearrangement counted as non-productive. CDR3 was defined by IMGT convention, running from the second conserved V-encoded cysteine to the conserved J-encoded phenylalanine. The earlier analysis of 587 of the donors excluded any sequence lacking an unambiguous match to a single V gene segment. An earlier analysis of some 500 of the donors classified V segments as functional when productive rearrangements were above 56.7% and as segregating when the standard deviation between donors was above 5%. A statistical classification framework was built to diagnose cytomegalovirus status from the catalog of TCR beta chain sequences. A later analysis assigned V and J genes by comparing TCR nucleotide sequences with IMGT/GENE-DB human TR gene sequences. The TCRdist pipeline was used in a later analysis to assign CDR3 sequences and most-parsimonious VDJ recombination scenarios. In a later analysis, each TCR beta chain was defined by its CDR3 amino acid sequence together with its V-gene family, and reads without a unique V-gene family were excluded. To address suspected cross-contamination and a sequencing artifact, a later analysis removed roughly 580 highly shared, low-generation-probability nucleotide sequences. For each public chain, a later analysis derived a clonal expansion index from normalized ranks of inferred template counts within each repertoire. In a later analysis, generation probabilities were computed using a VDJ recombination model fitted to out-of-frame rearrangements, and the results were checked against IGoR. In a later analysis, TCR-TCR, TCR-HLA and TCR-CMV co-occurrence was scored with hypergeometric tests, and a repertoire-size bias correction was applied to TCR pairs. In a later analysis, false discovery rates were estimated by permuting HLA or CMV assignments 20 times. In a later analysis, co-occurring TCRs were grouped using DBSCAN, with TCRdist sequence similarity added in when clustering inside HLA-allele-positive subsets. Co-occurrence clustering excluded repertoires with fewer than 30,000 or more than 120,000 public chains, plus five with anomalous nucleotide sharing. Held by TCRdb, this immuneACCESS table contains in-frame sequences only and omits some clones. Under half of the omission traces to an unresolved V gene where checked; the cause of the rest is unknown. D and trimming were read from the DNA, whereas the V and J calls and clone size are those reported in that table. The sample includes over 45,000 clones, with roughly 84% observed a single time. The ten largest clonotypes hold more than 3.5% of the sample.

The cohort comprised fewer than 700 healthy bone marrow donors. At the time of sampling, all cohort members were nominally healthy, though unrecorded immune exposures were likely present. The donor was CMV seronegative and belonged to the group of 320 or so seronegative cohort members. Every donor gave a peripheral blood sample, and the peripheral blood mononuclear cells from that sample were used for TCR beta sequencing. Genomic DNA was extracted from the blood cell samples with the Qiagen DNeasy Blood Extraction Kit. Sample: PBMCs. The clonotype was recovered from a man between 25 and 39 years old in good health and CMV-seronegative. Recombination linked TRBV18 to TRBJ2-5, and 7 junction bases match TRBD1. The encoded CDR3 is CASSPPLERGLWETQYF. In nucleotide form, the sequence is TGTGCCAGCTCACCACCGCTCGAGAGGGGGCTATGGGAGACCCAGTACTTC.